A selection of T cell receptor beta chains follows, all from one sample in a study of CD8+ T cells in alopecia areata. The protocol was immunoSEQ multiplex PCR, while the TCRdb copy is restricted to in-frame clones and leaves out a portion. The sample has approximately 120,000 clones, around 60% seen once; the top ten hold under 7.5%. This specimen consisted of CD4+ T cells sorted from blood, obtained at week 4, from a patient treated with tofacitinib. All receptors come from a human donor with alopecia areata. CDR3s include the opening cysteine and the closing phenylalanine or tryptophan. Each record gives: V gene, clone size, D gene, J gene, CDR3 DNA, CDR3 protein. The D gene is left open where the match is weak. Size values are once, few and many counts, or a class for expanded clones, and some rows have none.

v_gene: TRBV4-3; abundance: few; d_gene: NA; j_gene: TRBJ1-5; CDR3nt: TGCGCCAGCAGCCAAGATGGGAAGGGAGGTCAGCCCCAGCATTTT; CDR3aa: CASSQDGKGGQPQHF
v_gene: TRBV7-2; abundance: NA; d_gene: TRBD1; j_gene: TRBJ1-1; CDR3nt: TGTGCCAGCAGCTTAAGACAGGGGGCCCAGACTGAAGCTTTCTTT; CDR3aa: CASSLRQGAQTEAFF
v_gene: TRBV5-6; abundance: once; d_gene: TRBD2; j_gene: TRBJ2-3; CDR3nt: TGTGCCAGCAGCACCGGGACTAGCGGGAGGGCGAGCACAGATACGCAGTATTTT; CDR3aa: CASSTGTSGRASTDTQYF
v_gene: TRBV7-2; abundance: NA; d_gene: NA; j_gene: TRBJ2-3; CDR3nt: TGTGCCAGCAGCCGAAGGTCGGGGCAGGGGTCAGATACGCAGTATTTT; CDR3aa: CASSRRSGQGSDTQYF
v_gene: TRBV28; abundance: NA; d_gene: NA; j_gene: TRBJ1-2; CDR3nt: TGTGCCAGCAGTTTTGGGGGCTATGGCTACACCTTC; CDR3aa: CASSFGGYGYTF
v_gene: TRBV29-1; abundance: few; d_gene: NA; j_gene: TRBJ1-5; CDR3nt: TGCAGCGCAATTATCGGGGCCCTTAGTAGCAATCAGCCCCAGCATTTT; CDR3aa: CSAIIGALSSNQPQHF
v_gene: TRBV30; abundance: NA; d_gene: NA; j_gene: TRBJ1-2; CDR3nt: TGTGCCTGGAGTGGCAGAATCCAGAACTATGGCTACACCTTC; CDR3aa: CAWSGRIQNYGYTF
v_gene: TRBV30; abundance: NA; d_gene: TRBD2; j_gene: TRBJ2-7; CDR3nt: TGTGCCTGGACGGGACTAGCGGACTCCTACGAGCAGTACTTC; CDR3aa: CAWTGLADSYEQYF
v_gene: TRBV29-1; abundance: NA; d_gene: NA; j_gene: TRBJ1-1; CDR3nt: TGCAGCGTTCAGGGTTCCAGTGAAGCTTTCTTT; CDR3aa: CSVQGSSEAFF
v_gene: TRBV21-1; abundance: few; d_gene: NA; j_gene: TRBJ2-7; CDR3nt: TGTGCCAGCAGCAAGGGACGAGGCTACGAGCAGTACTTC; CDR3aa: CASSKGRGYEQYF
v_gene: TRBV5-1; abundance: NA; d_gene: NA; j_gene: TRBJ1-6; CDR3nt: TGCGCCAGCAGGTCGACAGAGACTAATTCACCCCTCCACTTT; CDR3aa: CASRSTETNSPLHF
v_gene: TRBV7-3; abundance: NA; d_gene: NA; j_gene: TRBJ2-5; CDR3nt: TGTGCCAGCAGCTCGGGTGTAACAGAGACCCAGTACTTC; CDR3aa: CASSSGVTETQYF
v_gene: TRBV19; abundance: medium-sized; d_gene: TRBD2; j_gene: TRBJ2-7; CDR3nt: TGTGCCAGTAGTATGGCCGGGACTAGCGGAGCCTCCTTCGTCGAGCAGTACTTC; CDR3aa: CASSMAGTSGASFVEQYF
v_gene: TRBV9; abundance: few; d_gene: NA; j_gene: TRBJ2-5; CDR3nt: TGTGCCAGCAGCCGGGCCAGCCTCCAAGAGACCCAGTACTTC; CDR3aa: CASSRASLQETQYF
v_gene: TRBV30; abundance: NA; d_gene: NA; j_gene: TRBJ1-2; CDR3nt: TGTGCCTGGAGTCCTCTAAACTATGGCTACACCTTC; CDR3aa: CAWSPLNYGYTF
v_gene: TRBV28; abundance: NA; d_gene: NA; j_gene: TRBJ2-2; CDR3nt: TGTGCCAGCAGTACCCGAACCGGGGAGCTGTTTTTT; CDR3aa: CASSTRTGELFF
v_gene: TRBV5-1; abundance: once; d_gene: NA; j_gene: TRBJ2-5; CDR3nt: TGCGCCAGCAGGAGGCAGCAAGAGACCCAGTACTTC; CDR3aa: CASRRQQETQYF
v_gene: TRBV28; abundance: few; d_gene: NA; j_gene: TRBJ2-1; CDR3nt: TGTGCCAGCAGTTCGAACGGAGGGGTGGATGAGCAGTTCTTC; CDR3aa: CASSSNGGVDEQFF